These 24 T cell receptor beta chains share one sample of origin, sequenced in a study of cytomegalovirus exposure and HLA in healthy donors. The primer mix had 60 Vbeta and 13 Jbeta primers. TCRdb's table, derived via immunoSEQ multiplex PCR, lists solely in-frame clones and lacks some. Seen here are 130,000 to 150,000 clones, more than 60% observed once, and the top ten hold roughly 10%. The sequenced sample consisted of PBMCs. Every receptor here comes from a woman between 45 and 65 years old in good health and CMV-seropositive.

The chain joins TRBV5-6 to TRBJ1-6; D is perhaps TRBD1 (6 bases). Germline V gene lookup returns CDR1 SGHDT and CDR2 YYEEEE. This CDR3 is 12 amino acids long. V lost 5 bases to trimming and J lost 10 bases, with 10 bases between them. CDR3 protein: CASSYRGSPLHF. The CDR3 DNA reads TGTGCCAGCAGTTATAGGGGGTCACCCCTCCACTTT.

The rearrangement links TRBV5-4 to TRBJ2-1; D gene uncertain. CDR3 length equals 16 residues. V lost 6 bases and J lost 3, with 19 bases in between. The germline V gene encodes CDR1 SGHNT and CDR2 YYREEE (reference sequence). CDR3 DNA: TGTGCCAGCACCTCCAAGATGAGTTCCTACTACAATGAGCAGTTCTTC. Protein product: CASTSKMSSYYNEQFF.

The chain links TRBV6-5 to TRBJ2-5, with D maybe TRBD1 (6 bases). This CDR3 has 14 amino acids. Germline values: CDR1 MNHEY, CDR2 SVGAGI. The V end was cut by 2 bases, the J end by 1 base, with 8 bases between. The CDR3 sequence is CASSYTTGQETQYF. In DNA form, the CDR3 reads TGTGCCAGCAGTTACACGACAGGCCAAGAGACCCAGTACTTC.

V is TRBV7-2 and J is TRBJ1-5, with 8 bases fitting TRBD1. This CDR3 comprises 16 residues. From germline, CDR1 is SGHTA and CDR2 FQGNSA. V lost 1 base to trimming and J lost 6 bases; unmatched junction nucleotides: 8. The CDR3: CASSLVRQGWGQPQHF. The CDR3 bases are TGTGCCAGCAGCTTAGTAAGACAGGGGTGGGGTCAGCCCCAGCATTTT. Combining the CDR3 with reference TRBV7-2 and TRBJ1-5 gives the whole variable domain GAGVSQSPSNKVTEKGKDVELRCDPISGHTALYWYRQSLGQGLEFLIYFQGNSAPDKSGLPSDRFSAERTGGSVSTLTIQRTQQEDSAVYLCASSLVRQGWGQPQHFGDGTRLSIL.

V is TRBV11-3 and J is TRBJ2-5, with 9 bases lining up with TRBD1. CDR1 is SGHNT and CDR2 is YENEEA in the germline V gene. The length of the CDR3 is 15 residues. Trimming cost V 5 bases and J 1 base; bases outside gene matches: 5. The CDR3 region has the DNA TGTGCCAGCAGCCCCGGGACAGGGACCCAAGAGACCCAGTACTTC. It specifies CASSPGTGTQETQYF.

CDR3 in DNA: TGTGCCAGCAGCGACAGGGTCACTGAAGCTTTCTTT. It codes for CASSDRVTEAFF. This chain uses TRBV2 with TRBJ1-1, with TRBD1 matching over 7 bases. The ends lost 6 bases at V and 4 bases at J; junction bases unmatched: 2. This CDR3 region has 12 residues. CDR1 SNHLY and CDR2 FYNNEI come from the germline V gene.

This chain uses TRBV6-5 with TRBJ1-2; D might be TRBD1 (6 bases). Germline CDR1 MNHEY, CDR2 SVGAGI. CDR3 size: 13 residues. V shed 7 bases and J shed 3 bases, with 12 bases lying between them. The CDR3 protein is CASTRTEDYGYTF. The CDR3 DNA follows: TGTGCCAGCACCAGGACAGAAGACTATGGCTACACCTTC.

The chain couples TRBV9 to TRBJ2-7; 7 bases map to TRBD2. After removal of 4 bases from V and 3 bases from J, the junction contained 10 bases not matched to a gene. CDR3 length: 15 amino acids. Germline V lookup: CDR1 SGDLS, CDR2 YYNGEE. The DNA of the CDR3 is TGTGCCAGCAGCAGGAGCCCGGGGGGTAGCTACGAGCAGTACTTC. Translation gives CASSRSPGGSYEQYF.

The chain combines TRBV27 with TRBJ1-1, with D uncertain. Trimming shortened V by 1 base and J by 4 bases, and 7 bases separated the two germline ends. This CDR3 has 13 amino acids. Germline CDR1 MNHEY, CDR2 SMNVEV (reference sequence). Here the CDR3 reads CASSLYVGTEAFF. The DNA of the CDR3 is TGTGCCAGCAGTTTATATGTCGGCACTGAAGCTTTCTTT.

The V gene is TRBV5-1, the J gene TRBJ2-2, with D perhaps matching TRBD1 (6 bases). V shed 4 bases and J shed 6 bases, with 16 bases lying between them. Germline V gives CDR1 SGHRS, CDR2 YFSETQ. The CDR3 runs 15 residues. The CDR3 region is CASSVDSSRAGELFF. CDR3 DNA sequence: TGCGCCAGCAGCGTGGACAGCTCGAGGGCCGGGGAGCTGTTTTTT.

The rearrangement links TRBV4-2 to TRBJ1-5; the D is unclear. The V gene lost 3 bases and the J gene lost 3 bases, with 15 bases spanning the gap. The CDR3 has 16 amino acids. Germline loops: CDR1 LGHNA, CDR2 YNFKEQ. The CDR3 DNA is TGTGCCAGCAGCCATGGTAAGGAGACTTCCAATCAGCCCCAGCATTTT. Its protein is CASSHGKETSNQPQHF.

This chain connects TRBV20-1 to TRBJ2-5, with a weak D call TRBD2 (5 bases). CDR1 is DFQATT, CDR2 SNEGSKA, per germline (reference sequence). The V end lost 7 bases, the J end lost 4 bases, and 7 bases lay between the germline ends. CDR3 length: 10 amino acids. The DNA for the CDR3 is TGCAGTGTGCGGGCAGAGACCCAGTACTTC. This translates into CSVRAETQYF.

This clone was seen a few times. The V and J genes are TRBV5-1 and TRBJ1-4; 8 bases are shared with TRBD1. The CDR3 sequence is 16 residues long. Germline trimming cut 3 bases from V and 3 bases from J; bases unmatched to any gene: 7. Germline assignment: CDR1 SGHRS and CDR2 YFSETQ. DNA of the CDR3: TGCGCCAGCAGCTGGACAGGGCCAGAGGCTAATGAAAAACTGTTTTTT. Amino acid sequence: CASSWTGPEANEKLFF.

In DNA, the CDR3 is TGTGCCAGCAGCGGAAGGCGCCTCAGGATGCACCAAGAGACCCAGTACTTC. Translating gives CASSGRRLRMHQETQYF. The V gene is TRBV4-2, the J gene TRBJ2-5; D gene unclear. The germline V and J ends were trimmed by 5 bases and 0 bases, with 19 bases remaining between them. The germline V gene encodes CDR1 LGHNA and CDR2 YNFKEQ. The CDR3 runs 17 residues.

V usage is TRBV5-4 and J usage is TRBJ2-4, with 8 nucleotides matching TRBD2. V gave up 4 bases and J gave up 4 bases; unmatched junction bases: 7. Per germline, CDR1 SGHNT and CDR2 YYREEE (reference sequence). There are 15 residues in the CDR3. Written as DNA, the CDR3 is TGTGCCAGCAGCAATGCCGGGGGGGCAAAAAACATTCAGTACTTC. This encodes CASSNAGGAKNIQYF.

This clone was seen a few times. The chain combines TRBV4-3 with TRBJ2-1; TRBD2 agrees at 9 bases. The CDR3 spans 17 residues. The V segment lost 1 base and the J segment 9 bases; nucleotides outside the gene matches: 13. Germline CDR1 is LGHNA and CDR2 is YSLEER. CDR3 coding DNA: TGCGCCAGCAGCCAAGCCTCCAATGGCGGGGGGGCCGGTGAGCAGTTCTTC. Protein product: CASSQASNGGGAGEQFF.

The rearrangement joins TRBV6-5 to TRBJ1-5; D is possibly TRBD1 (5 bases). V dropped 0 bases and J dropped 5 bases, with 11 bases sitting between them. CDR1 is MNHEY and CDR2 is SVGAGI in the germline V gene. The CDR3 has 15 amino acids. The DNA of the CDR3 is TGTGCCAGCAGTTACTCGAAACGGGGGGATCAGCCCCAGCATTTT. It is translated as CASSYSKRGDQPQHF.

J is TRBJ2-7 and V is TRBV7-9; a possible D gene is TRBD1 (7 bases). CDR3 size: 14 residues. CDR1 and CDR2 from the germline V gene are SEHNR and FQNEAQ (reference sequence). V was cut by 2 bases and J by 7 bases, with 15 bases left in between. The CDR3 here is CASSLPDRDLEQYF. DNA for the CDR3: TGTGCCAGCAGCTTACCAGACAGGGACTTGGAGCAGTACTTC.

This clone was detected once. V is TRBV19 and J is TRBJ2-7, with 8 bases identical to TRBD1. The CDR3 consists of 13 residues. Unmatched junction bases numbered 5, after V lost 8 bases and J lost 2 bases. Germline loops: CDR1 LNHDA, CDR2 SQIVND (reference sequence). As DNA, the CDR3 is TGTGCCAGTGCCAGGGACAGGACCTACGAGCAGTACTTC. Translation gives CASARDRTYEQYF.

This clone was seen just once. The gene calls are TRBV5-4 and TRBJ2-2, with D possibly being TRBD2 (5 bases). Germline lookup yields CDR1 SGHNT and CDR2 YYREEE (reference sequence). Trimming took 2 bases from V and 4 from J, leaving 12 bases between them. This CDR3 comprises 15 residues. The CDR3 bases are TGTGCCAGCAGCTTTCTTTCGGGGAGCACCGGGGAGCTGTTTTTT. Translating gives CASSFLSGSTGELFF.

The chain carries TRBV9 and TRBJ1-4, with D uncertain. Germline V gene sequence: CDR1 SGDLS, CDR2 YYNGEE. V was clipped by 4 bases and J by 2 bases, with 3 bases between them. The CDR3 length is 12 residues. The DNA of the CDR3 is TGTGCCAGCAGCCCGACTAATGAAAAACTGTTTTTT. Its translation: CASSPTNEKLFF.

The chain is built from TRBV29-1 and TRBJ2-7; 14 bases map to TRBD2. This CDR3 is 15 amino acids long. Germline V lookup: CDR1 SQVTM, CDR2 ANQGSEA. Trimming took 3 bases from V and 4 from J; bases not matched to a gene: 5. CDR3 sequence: CSVDGTSGGAYEQYF. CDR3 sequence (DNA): TGCAGCGTTGATGGGACTAGCGGGGGAGCATACGAGCAGTACTTC.

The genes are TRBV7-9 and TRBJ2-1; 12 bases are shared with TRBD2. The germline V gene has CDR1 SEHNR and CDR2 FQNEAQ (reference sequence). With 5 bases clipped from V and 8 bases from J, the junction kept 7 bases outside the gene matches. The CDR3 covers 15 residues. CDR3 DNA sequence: TGTGCCAGCAGCCTGGCTAGCGGGGGGGTTGATGAGCAGTTCTTC. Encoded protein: CASSLASGGVDEQFF.

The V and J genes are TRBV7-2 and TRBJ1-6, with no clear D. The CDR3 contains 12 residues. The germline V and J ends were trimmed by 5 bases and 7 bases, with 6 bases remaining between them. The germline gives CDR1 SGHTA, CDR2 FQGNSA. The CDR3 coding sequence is TGTGCCAGCAGCCCGTTGAATTCACCCCTCCACTTT. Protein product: CASSPLNSPLHF.